The 16 T cell receptor beta chains listed next were all sequenced from one sample in a study of T cells in Graves' hyperthyroidism and ophthalmopathy. Researchers amplified the TCR beta CDR3 regions from RNA transcripts. The TCR CDR3 first-round RT-PCR relied on the HTBI primer set. In TCRdb, the multiplex PCR reads were re-called with MiXCR into one record per CDR3 protein. The sample lists approximately 720,000 distinct CDR3 sequences; 18% were seen once. The source material was blood. The origin of the receptors is a woman in her fifties or sixties with Graves' hyperthyroidism that later progressed to Graves' ophthalmopathy.

V gene TRBV6-1 combines with J gene TRBJ1-2, with D hard to call. The germline gives CDR1 MNHNS, CDR2 SASEGT. V was pared by 5 bases and J by 5 bases, with 12 bases between. This CDR3 region has 13 residues. The CDR3 nucleotides read TGTGCCAGCAGTCCCTACGTAGATTATGGCTACACCTTC. Amino acids: CASSPYVDYGYTF.

This clonotype was recorded a few times. CDR3 residues: CSARAGISYEQYF. CDR3 sequence (DNA): TGCAGCGCCCGGGCTGGCATCTCCTACGAGCAGTACTTC. The chain carries TRBV29-1 and TRBJ2-7; D remains ambiguous. This CDR3 contains 13 residues. CDR1 SQVTM and CDR2 ANQGSEA come from the germline V gene. Trimming pared 7 bases from V and 0 bases from J, leaving 13 bases between.

This clonotype was recorded at least ten times. The genes are TRBV12-3 or TRBV12-4 and TRBJ2-7; no reliable D call. The V end was cut by 7 bases, the J end by 3 bases, with 13 bases between. CDR3 length equals 13 residues. This CDR3 is CASTLTTHYEQYF. CDR3 DNA sequence: TGTGCCAGCACCCTTACTACTCACTACGAGCAGTACTTC.

CDR3 nucleotide sequence: TGCGCCAGCAGCTTGGTCACCCCTACAAAGGATTCACCCCTCCACTTT. Its protein product is CASSLVTPTKDSPLHF. The chain joins TRBV5-1 to TRBJ1-6; no definite D call. CDR1 is SGHRS, CDR2 YFSETQ, per germline. The germline V and J ends were trimmed by 0 bases and 8 bases, with 15 bases remaining between them. The CDR3 is 16 residues long. The full variable domain, completed using reference TRBV5-1 and TRBJ1-6, is KAGVTQTPRYLIKTRGQQVTLSCSPISGHRSVSWYQQTPGQGLQFLFEYFSETQRNKGNFPGRFSGRQFSNSRSEMNVSTLELGDSALYLCASSLVTPTKDSPLHFGNGTRLTVT.

This clonotype was observed a few times. This sequence joins TRBV7-8 and TRBJ1-4, with D maybe TRBD1 (5 bases). Germline V gene sequence: CDR1 SGHVS, CDR2 FQNEAQ. V was shortened by 5 bases and J by 5 bases, with 15 bases between the two germline ends. This CDR3 has 15 amino acids. The CDR3 region has the DNA TGTGCCAGCAGCGGAGGAGCAGGGTTGAATGAAAAACTGTTTTTT. Amino acid sequence: CASSGGAGLNEKLFF. The full variable domain, in which reference TRBV7-8 and TRBJ1-4 provide the parts outside the CDR3, is GAGVSQSPRYKVAKRGQDVALRCDPISGHVSLFWYQQALGQGPEFLTYFQNEAQLDKSGLPSDRFFAERPEGSVSTLKIQRTQQEDSAVYLCASSGGAGLNEKLFFGSGTQLSVL.

The rearrangement uses TRBV29-1 and TRBJ1-4; D is uncertain. The CDR3 is 13 amino acids. Per the germline V gene, CDR1 is SQVTM and CDR2 is ANQGSEA. Trimming removed 2 bases at V and 6 bases at J, with 10 bases between. The CDR3, as DNA: TGCAGCGTTGAAATGGGATATGATGAAAAACTGTTTTTT. This gives the protein CSVEMGYDEKLFF.

This clonotype has a handful of counts. The genes are TRBV15 and TRBJ1-6; D is undetermined. This CDR3 comprises 16 residues. Per the germline V gene, CDR1 is LNHNV and CDR2 is YYDKDF (reference sequence). With 1 base removed from V and 0 bases from J, the gap between germline ends came to 7 bases. CDR3 DNA: TGTGCCACCAGCAGAGGAGCGAGCTCCTATAATTCACCCCTCCACTTT. This sequence encodes CATSRGASSYNSPLHF.

V is TRBV5-1 and J is TRBJ2-7; D might be TRBD1 (8 bases). The CDR3 length is 16 residues. Germline V gene data show CDR1 as SGHRS and CDR2 as YFSETQ. The V gene lost 4 bases and the J gene lost 2 bases, with 19 bases spanning the gap. The CDR3 DNA reads TGCGCCAGCAGCGGGGGGGTGGGGGACAGGACCTACGAGCAGTACTTC. Translation gives CASSGGVGDRTYEQYF.

V gene TRBV5-1 combines with J gene TRBJ1-1; 11 bases agree with TRBD1. Germline CDR1 is SGHRS and CDR2 is YFSETQ. V was pared by 2 bases and J by 3 bases, with 9 bases of the junction left unmatched. This CDR3 spans 17 amino acids. CDR3 DNA sequence: TGCGCCAGCAGCTTCGGACAGGGGGCCCAATTGGACACTGAAGCTTTCTTT. This codes for CASSFGQGAQLDTEAFF.

The chain couples TRBV12-5 to TRBJ2-3, with TRBD2 identical over 8 bases. CDR1 is LGHNT, CDR2 FRNRAP, per germline. V lost 6 bases, J lost 1 base, and 6 bases stayed unmatched. The CDR3 extends over 15 amino acids. CDR3 sequence (DNA): TGTGCTAGTGGCCGACGGGGGGGGGGCACAGATACGCAGTATTTT. Its translation is CASGRRGGGTDTQYF.

J is TRBJ1-6 and V is TRBV7-9, with a possible D match to TRBD1 (6 bases). This CDR3 comprises 15 residues. Looked up from germline, CDR1 is SEHNR and CDR2 is FQNEAQ (reference sequence). V was pared by 4 bases and J by 7 bases, with 14 bases between. As DNA, the CDR3 is TGTGCCAGCAGCTCCGACGGGACAAGAAATTCACCCCTCCACTTT. This translates into CASSSDGTRNSPLHF.

This clonotype was seen only a few times. One base away lies a much larger clone, so this may be a sequencing read error. This chain joins TRBV7-9 and TRBJ1-1; D uncertain. Germline V gene sequence: CDR1 SEHNR, CDR2 FQNEAQ (reference sequence). The CDR3 totals 11 residues. Trimming cost V 7 bases and J 5 bases, with 8 bases left between them. This CDR3 reads CASTLETEAFF. The CDR3 DNA is TGTGCCAGCACCCTCGAAACTGAAGCTTTCTTT.

The V gene is TRBV27, the J gene TRBJ1-1, with D tentatively TRBD1 (6 bases). V lost 8 bases and J lost 3, with 13 bases in between. In germline, CDR1 is MNHEY, CDR2 SMNVEV (reference sequence). CDR3 length equals 13 residues. As DNA, the CDR3 is TGTGCCAGCGGACCCACAGGGTACACTGAAGCTTTCTTT. It codes for CASGPTGYTEAFF.

This clonotype has just a few counts. The chain has TRBV12-3 or TRBV12-4 and TRBJ2-5, with 7 bases fitting TRBD1. CDR3 size: 14 residues. Trimming removed 7 bases from V and 5 bases from J; junction bases left unmatched: 10. CDR3 coding DNA: TGTGCCAGCACTGCGCCAGGGGGAACGGAGACCCAGTACTTC. Its translation is CASTAPGGTETQYF.

The V gene is TRBV5-6, the J gene TRBJ2-1; 10 bases line up with TRBD2. This CDR3 has 15 amino acids. The junction had 2 bases not matched to a gene; V was cut back by 1 base and J by 4 bases. Germline V lookup: CDR1 SGHDT, CDR2 YYEEEE. The CDR3 region is CASSLTSGVYNEQFF. CDR3 nucleotide sequence: TGTGCCAGCAGCTTGACTAGCGGGGTTTACAATGAGCAGTTCTTC.

This clonotype was detected only a few times. V is TRBV5-1 and J is TRBJ1-3; D gene ambiguous. Germline lookup yields CDR1 SGHRS and CDR2 YFSETQ. This CDR3 is built from 13 residues. V lost 4 bases, J lost 4 bases, and 9 bases lay in between. The CDR3 coding sequence is TGCGCCAGCAGCAGCGGGGAAGGAAACACCATATATTTT. It is translated as CASSSGEGNTIYF.